This paragraph reports one TCR beta chain. The antigen is unknown. A much more abundant neighbour one base away suggests this may be a read error. The data are from a study of tumor-infiltrating lymphocytes in primary liver carcinoma. Using a constant-region primer together with ProtoScript II reverse transcriptase, TCR beta cDNA was made from about 500 ng of total RNA. Libraries covering TCR beta were generated through three nested multiplex PCR rounds (using a slightly modified ARM-PCR). PCR rounds one and two used TRBV1-TRBV30 forward primers with a C-beta reverse primer for 10 cycles each. From the multiplex PCR reads, TCRdb called clonotypes with MiXCR, one entry per CDR3 protein. The sample lists about 19,000 distinct CDR3 sequences, roughly 80% occurring once. Regarding the study as a whole: The 250 largest clones made up significantly more of tumor than blood repertoires (p = 0.039). Tumor-blood pairs (like tumor-adjacent pairs) overlapped less than tumor region pairs did.

From about 19-30 mg of unsorted bulk tissue, DNA and RNA were co-extracted together. None of the patients had received treatment, and all had chronic HBV infection. Germline lookup yields CDR1 SGHAT and CDR2 FQNNGV. V dropped 5 bases and J dropped 6; count of bases not matched to a gene: 9. The CDR3 is made up of 16 amino acids. The clonotype originates from a young woman with primary liver carcinoma and hepatitis B virus infection. This chain uses TRBV11-2 with TRBJ2-1, with 11 bases fitting TRBD2. Material for sequencing was liver tumor tissue from sampling region 4. The sample's subset: tumor region T4, right-lateral pole. The CDR3 reads CASSTSLAGGFNEQFF. In DNA, the CDR3 is TGTGCCAGCAGCACCTCTCTAGCGGGAGGATTCAATGAGCAGTTCTTC.